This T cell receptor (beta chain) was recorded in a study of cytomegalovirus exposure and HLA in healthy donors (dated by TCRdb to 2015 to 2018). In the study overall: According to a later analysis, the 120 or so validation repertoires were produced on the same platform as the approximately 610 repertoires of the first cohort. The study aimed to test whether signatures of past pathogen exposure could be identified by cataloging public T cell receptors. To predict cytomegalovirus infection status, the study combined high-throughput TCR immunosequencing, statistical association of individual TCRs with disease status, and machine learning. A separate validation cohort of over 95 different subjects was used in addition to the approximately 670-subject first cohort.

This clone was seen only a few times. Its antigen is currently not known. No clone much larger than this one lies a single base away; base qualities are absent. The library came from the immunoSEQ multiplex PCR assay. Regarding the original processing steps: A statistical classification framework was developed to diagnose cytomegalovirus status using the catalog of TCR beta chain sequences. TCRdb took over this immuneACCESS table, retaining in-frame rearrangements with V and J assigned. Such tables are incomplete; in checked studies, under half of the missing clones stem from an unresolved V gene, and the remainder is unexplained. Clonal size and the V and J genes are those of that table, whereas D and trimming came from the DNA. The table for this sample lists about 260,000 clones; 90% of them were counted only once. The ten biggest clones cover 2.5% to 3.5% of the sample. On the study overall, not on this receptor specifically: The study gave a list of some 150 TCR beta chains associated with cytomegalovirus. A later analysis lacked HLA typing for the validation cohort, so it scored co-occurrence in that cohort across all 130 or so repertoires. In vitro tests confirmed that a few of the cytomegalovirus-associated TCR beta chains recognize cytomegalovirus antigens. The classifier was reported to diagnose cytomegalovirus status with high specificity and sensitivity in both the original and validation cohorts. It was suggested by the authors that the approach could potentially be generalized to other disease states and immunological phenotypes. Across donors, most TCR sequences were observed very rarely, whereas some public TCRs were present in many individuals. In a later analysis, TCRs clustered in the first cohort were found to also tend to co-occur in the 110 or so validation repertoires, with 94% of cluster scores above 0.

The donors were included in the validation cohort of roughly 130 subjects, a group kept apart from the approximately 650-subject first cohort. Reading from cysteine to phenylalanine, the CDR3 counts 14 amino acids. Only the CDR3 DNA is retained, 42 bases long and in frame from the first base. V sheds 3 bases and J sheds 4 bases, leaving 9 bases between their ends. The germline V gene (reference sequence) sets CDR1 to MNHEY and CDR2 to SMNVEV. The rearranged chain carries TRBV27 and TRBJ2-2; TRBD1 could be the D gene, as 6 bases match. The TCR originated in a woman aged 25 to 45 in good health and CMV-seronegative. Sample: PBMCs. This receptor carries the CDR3 CASSFPQGTGELFF. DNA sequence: TGTGCCAGCAGTTTCCCACAGGGCACCGGGGAGCTGTTTTTT.